Listed below are T cell receptor beta chains from one sample, sequenced in a study of T cell repertoires in cytomegalovirus infection. TCRdb re-analysed the reads in MiXCR, keeping a single row per CDR3 protein. The sample has 50,000 or so distinct CDR3 sequences; over 15% are singletons. Antigens for these TCRs are unknown. Sequences were derived from CD8+ T cells from cultured PBMCs, sampled from culture after CMV antigen stimulation. These TCRs come from a human donor in good health (CMV status not recorded). Some clones in this sample may be carry-over from other donors' samples. Both conserved end residues are trimmed from each CDR3.

V: TRBV7-2
J: TRBJ2-1
CDR3: ASNPVDFRDRGQNEQF

V: TRBV6-2/TRBV6-3
J: TRBJ1-2
CDR3: ASSYPFYGYT

V: TRBV2
J: TRBJ2-1
CDR3: ASSAAGYNEQF

V: TRBV7-2
J: TRBJ2-1
CDR3: ASRGRNEQF

V: TRBV6-2/TRBV6-3
J: TRBJ2-7
CDR3: ASSYDLTIALRLADSYEQY

V: TRBV7-2
J: TRBJ2-6
CDR3: ASSPTWAGANVLT

V: TRBV7-8
J: TRBJ2-3
CDR3: ASSIPGLTTDTQY

V: TRBV7-9
J: TRBJ2-7
CDR3: ASSPRGNHYEQY

V: TRBV6-5
J: TRBJ2-7
CDR3: ARSQTQGAYYEQY

V: TRBV7-6
J: TRBJ2-1
CDR3: ASSRTENEQF

V: TRBV7-2
J: TRBJ2-6
CDR3: ASLLGGANVLT

V: TRBV6-2/TRBV6-3
J: TRBJ2-4
CDR3: ASSYESGDSQY

V: TRBV5-1
J: TRBJ2-2
CDR3: ASSLVPVANTGELF

V: TRBV4-3
J: TRBJ1-2
CDR3: ASSQDRRTDYYGYT

V: TRBV25-1
J: TRBJ2-2
CDR3: ASSEFPVLEAGNHGELF

V: TRBV28
J: TRBJ2-1
CDR3: ASSLLLTGTSNEQF

V: TRBV11-1
J: TRBJ2-1
CDR3: ASSLPGGNEQF

V: TRBV11-2
J: TRBJ1-1
CDR3: ASSLDPRGANTEAF

V: TRBV10-3
J: TRBJ2-7
CDR3: AITPRKPQY

V: TRBV29-1
J: TRBJ2-1
CDR3: SVGPPVSGGSYNEQF

V: TRBV5-4
J: TRBJ2-3
CDR3: ASSFEGTDTQY

V: TRBV7-6
J: TRBJ1-1
CDR3: ASSRPQGVETEAF

V: TRBV11-3
J: TRBJ2-3
CDR3: ASSLRSGSTDTQY

V: TRBV6-2/TRBV6-3
J: TRBJ1-1
CDR3: ASTMSGANTEAF

V: TRBV7-9
J: TRBJ1-2
CDR3: ASSDTTAGGYT

V: TRBV7-9
J: TRBJ2-2
CDR3: ASSLDTQGTGELF

V: TRBV6-6
J: TRBJ1-1
CDR3: ATTLATNTEAF

V: TRBV19
J: TRBJ1-2
CDR3: ASISKDKVYNYGYT

V: TRBV5-1
J: TRBJ2-1
CDR3: ASSLTSLRPPSSYNEQF

V: TRBV10-3
J: TRBJ1-1
CDR3: AIGTGGSNTEAF

V: TRBV28
J: TRBJ2-1
CDR3: ASRASYNEQF

V: TRBV5-1
J: TRBJ1-6
CDR3: ASRSGTGYNSYNSPLH

V: TRBV11-2
J: TRBJ2-1
CDR3: ASSLETWSSGAYNEQF

V: TRBV2
J: TRBJ1-5
CDR3: ASSVTGVGGQPQH

V: TRBV7-9
J: TRBJ2-3
CDR3: ASNRRDRGLDTQY

V: TRBV29-1
J: TRBJ1-1
CDR3: SGDRGLGTEAF

V: TRBV11-2
J: TRBJ2-1
CDR3: ASKSGREAEQF

V: TRBV7-6
J: TRBJ1-2
CDR3: ASSPGQKAISYGYT

V: TRBV7-7
J: TRBJ2-3
CDR3: ASSLVGGGAPGTDTQY

V: TRBV5-6
J: TRBJ2-7
CDR3: ASSLVGTRRVYEQY

V: TRBV25-1
J: TRBJ2-7
CDR3: ATRGQGIRAYEQY

V: TRBV6-8
J: TRBJ2-7
CDR3: ASSQDRGRYEQY

V: TRBV7-2
J: TRBJ2-1
CDR3: ASSLKGPTGLAGYSYNEQF

V: TRBV5-4
J: TRBJ1-3
CDR3: ASSEEGQGVQNTIY

V: TRBV7-8
J: TRBJ2-7
CDR3: ASSPGQGSAYEQY

V: TRBV2
J: TRBJ2-7
CDR3: ASSEGYSYEQY

V: TRBV7-6
J: TRBJ2-3
CDR3: ASSFGGRTSTDTQY

V: TRBV27
J: TRBJ2-3
CDR3: ASSFTSGKDTQY

V: TRBV27
J: TRBJ2-1
CDR3: ASTPPGLAGSYNEQF

V: TRBV7-2
J: TRBJ2-1
CDR3: ASSRKGTGINNEQF